The clone carrying this T cell receptor (beta chain) was seen a single time. The target antigen is unknown. The data belong to a study of CD8 T cells in Susac syndrome. Points from the study as a whole: That the number of individuals in its TCR sequencing and HLA analysis was relatively small was acknowledged by the study.

It was with random hexamers that roughly 0.5 to 1 ug RNA was reverse transcribed. The CDR3 of TCR beta was amplified by immunoSEQ multiplex PCR across 54 Vbeta and 13 Jbeta. Using its own MiXCR run on the immunoSEQ multiplex PCR reads, TCRdb lists one record per CDR3 protein. The sample gives approximately 90,000 distinct CDR3 sequences, over 80% of which show up once; around 0.32% is in the top ten. Negative isolation yielded the CD8+ and CD4+ T cells, while FACS enriched the TEMRA cells. This clonotype was sampled from a human donor in good health. The sample comprised CD8+ T cells from PBMCs.

CDR3 in DNA: TGTGCCAGCAGTTTATCTGGGACAGCCGACCGGGAGCAGTACTTC. Protein sequence: CASSLSGTADREQYF. The chain uses TRBV27 and TRBJ2-7; 7 bases fit TRBD1. Germline CDR1 reads MNHEY; CDR2 reads SMNVEV (reference sequence). The CDR3 contains 15 residues. V gave up 0 bases and J gave up 7 bases; unmatched junction bases: 9.